This TCR beta chain is drawn from a study of cytomegalovirus exposure and HLA in healthy donors. About this clone: Its specificity is unknown.

Trimming at V came to 4 bases and at J to 7 bases, leaving 12 bases not matched to a gene. Germline V gene sequence: CDR1 SGHNT, CDR2 YYREEE (reference sequence). CDR3 length: 16 residues. The primer mix had 60 Vbeta and 13 Jbeta primers. TCRdb's copy holds only in-frame clones and misses some; the assay was immunoSEQ multiplex PCR. The sample lists about 160,000 clones; about three quarters were seen once. Overall study findings and caveats: The likely origin of a cluster of highly shared sequence variants was a sequencing artifact. Sequencing depth roughly uniform across donors was assumed in presence/absence analyses. Apart from CMV serostatus, no immune exposure information was available.

The rearrangement joins TRBV5-4 to TRBJ1-4, with 8 positions matching TRBD1. The source of this sequence is a female donor in good health and CMV-seronegative. Sequenced input: PBMCs. In DNA, the CDR3 is TGTGCCAGCAGCCAAAAAGTTACAGGGGGGGGTGAAAAACTGTTTTTT. Protein: CASSQKVTGGGEKLFF.